Below are 13 T cell receptor beta chains sequenced from a single sample in a study of T cells after yellow fever vaccination. Using its own MiXCR run on the 5' RACE reads, TCRdb lists one record per CDR3 protein. This table has some 350,000 distinct CDR3 sequences, roughly 9.4% appearing once. The source was PBMCs, collected on the day of the first yellow fever vaccination. The receptors shown here come from a man aged 18 to 35 who received the YFV17D yellow fever vaccine.

The chain joins TRBV7-2 to TRBJ2-3, with D hard to call. Trimming left V 5 bases short and J 2 bases short, with 11 bases between. The CDR3 runs 14 residues. Looked up from germline, CDR1 is SGHTA and CDR2 is FQGNSA. Here the CDR3 DNA reads TGTGCCAGCAGCCCTCCCATGGTCACAGATACGCAGTATTTT. Protein: CASSPPMVTDTQYF.

This clonotype has ten or more counts. The J gene is TRBJ1-5, the V gene TRBV7-9; the D is unclear. This CDR3 has 17 residues. Germline values: CDR1 SEHNR, CDR2 FQNEAQ (reference sequence). V lost 2 bases and J 0 bases, leaving 14 bases between the germline ends. CDR3 protein: CASSLYEGAYSNQPQHF. Written as DNA, the CDR3 is TGTGCCAGCAGCTTATACGAGGGCGCATATAGCAATCAGCCCCAGCATTTT.

This clonotype was recorded many times. This chain connects TRBV5-1 to TRBJ2-7; 7 nucleotides agree with TRBD2. Trimming at V came to 5 bases and at J to 7 bases, leaving 15 bases not matched to a gene. This CDR3 region has 15 residues. Germline CDR1 SGHRS, CDR2 YFSETQ. The CDR3 bases are TGCGCCAGCAGAGCCGGGACTATGAGGTCTCGTGAGCAGTACTTC. Its translation: CASRAGTMRSREQYF.

Notes on this clonotype: Germline and junction disagree at one end, which may indicate a read error. The chain uses TRBV5-4 and TRBJ2-3, with D possibly TRBD2 on 6 matching bases. In germline, CDR1 is SGHNT, CDR2 YYREEE (reference sequence). CDR3 length: 18 residues. This chain's CDR3 is CASSFQTSTDTSTYTQYF. For the CDR3, the DNA is TGTGCCAGCAGCTTTCAAACTTCGACGGATACTAGCACATATACGCAGTATTTT.

This clonotype has a handful of counts. The rearrangement uses TRBV7-2 and TRBJ1-1; no clear D gene. V gave up 2 bases and J gave up 0 bases, with 13 bases separating them. Germline lookup yields CDR1 SGHTA and CDR2 FQGNSA. The CDR3 covers 16 residues. Here the CDR3 reads CASSLLGYNMNTEAFF. DNA for the CDR3: TGTGCCAGCAGCTTATTGGGGTATAACATGAACACTGAAGCTTTCTTT.

The chain employs TRBV29-1 and TRBJ1-2, with D uncertain. The CDR3 is 14 residues long. The V gene's germline CDR1 is SQVTM and CDR2 ANQGSEA. V was trimmed by 1 base and J by 4 bases, leaving 13 bases between them. In nucleotides, the CDR3 is TGCAGCGTTGAAGGTGGAGGGAACGTCTATGGCTACACCTTC. This codes for CSVEGGGNVYGYTF.

This clonotype has a handful of counts. This chain joins TRBV12-5 and TRBJ1-1, with a tentative D call TRBD1 (5 bases). V lost 5 bases and J lost 6, with 13 bases in between. The CDR3 totals 13 residues. The germline V gene encodes CDR1 LGHNT and CDR2 FRNRAP. The CDR3 sequence: CASGLQGGAEAFF. The DNA of the CDR3 is TGTGCTAGTGGTCTCCAGGGTGGCGCTGAAGCTTTCTTT.

The chain links TRBV6-2 or TRBV6-3 to TRBJ1-6; D call uncertain. Looked up from germline, CDR1 is MNHEY and CDR2 is SVGEGT. V shed 5 bases and J shed 8 bases, with 13 bases lying between them. The CDR3 contains 14 residues. The CDR3 region is CASSRGPPYSPLHF. The DNA for the CDR3 is TGTGCCAGCAGTCGCGGTCCCCCCTATTCACCCCTCCACTTT.

There are a few counts of this clonotype. The chain has TRBV12-3 or TRBV12-4 and TRBJ1-2; TRBD1 matches at 7 bases. The CDR3 length is 13 residues. V lost 6 bases, J lost 4 bases, and 5 bases stayed unmatched. The CDR3, as DNA: TGTGCCAGCAGGGAGGGGGCCGGCTATGGCTACACCTTC. The encoded protein is CASREGAGYGYTF.

The V and J genes are TRBV7-9 and TRBJ1-5; 8 bases align to TRBD1. Per germline, CDR1 SEHNR and CDR2 FQNEAQ (reference sequence). The CDR3 is made up of 16 amino acids. J lost 4 bases, V lost 4 bases, and 9 bases had no gene match. The DNA of the CDR3 is TGTGCCAGCAGCTCTTTGGACAGGGACTCTAATCAGCCCCAGCATTTT. Encoded protein: CASSSLDRDSNQPQHF.

This clonotype occurred a few times. The chain is built from TRBV7-9 and TRBJ2-7; TRBD1 might be the D (6 bases). Germline V gene data show CDR1 as SEHNR and CDR2 as FQNEAQ (reference sequence). This CDR3 contains 14 residues. Trimming removed 5 bases at V and 3 bases at J, with 14 bases between. The CDR3 DNA follows: TGTGCCAGCAGCGGGAAGACAGGTGTCTACGAGCAGTACTTC. Its translation: CASSGKTGVYEQYF.

The table lists this clonotype with a few counts. Here the CDR3 reads CSARDLDNQPQHF. DNA of the CDR3: TGCAGTGCTAGAGATTTGGACAATCAGCCCCAGCATTTT. The rearrangement joins TRBV20-1 to TRBJ1-5; no clear D. CDR3 length: 13 amino acids. V gave up 0 bases and J gave up 3 bases, with 6 bases separating them. CDR1 DFQATT and CDR2 SNEGSKA come from the germline V gene (reference sequence).

The chain joins TRBV2 to TRBJ1-6; D unclear. Trimming pared 3 bases from V and 0 bases from J, leaving 6 bases between. The V gene's germline CDR1 is SNHLY and CDR2 FYNNEI. This CDR3 is 15 amino acids long. The chain's CDR3 is CASSERFSYNSPLHF. Written as DNA, the CDR3 is TGTGCCAGCAGTGAGCGGTTCTCCTATAATTCACCCCTCCACTTT.